These 8 T cell receptor beta chains came from one sample sequenced in a study of vaccination and CD4 T cells after COVID-19. The Oncomine TCR Beta short-read assay was what sequenced the DNA obtained from cultured CD4+ T cells. Using its own MiXCR run on the PCR reads, TCRdb lists one record per CDR3 protein. The sample comprises about 6,100 distinct CDR3 sequences, around 48% of which are singletons, and around 56% rests with the top ten. The treatment is: approximately 9-day PBMC culture with coronavirus spike peptide pools or control peptides (ViraFEST assay). CD4+ T lymphocytes from the unexposed donor were collected before the COVID-19 pandemic (2011-2018). These receptors' targets are unknown. Source material: CD4+ T cells from blood, cultured in vitro. The receptors come from a human donor in good health.

The chain employs TRBV10-1 and TRBJ1-2; a possible D gene is TRBD1 (5 bases). Germline CDR1 WNHNN, CDR2 SYGVQD (reference sequence). The CDR3 spans 12 residues. V lost 2 bases, J lost 5 bases, and 6 bases lay in between. The chain's CDR3 is CASSEGAYGYTF. CDR3 DNA: TGCGCCAGCAGTGAGGGGGCATATGGCTACACCTTC.

The V gene is TRBV7-2, the J gene TRBJ1-6, with D unclear. This CDR3 is built from 14 residues. V lost 5 bases, J lost 7 bases, and 12 bases lay in between. Germline V gene lookup returns CDR1 SGHTA and CDR2 FQGNSA. CDR3 protein: CASSLIPENSPLHF. CDR3 bases: TGTGCCAGCAGCCTAATACCAGAGAATTCACCCCTCCACTTT.

In DNA form, the CDR3 reads TGTGCCAGCAGCCCCGGGACAGGGGTGTGGGAGCAGTACTTC. Its translation: CASSPGTGVWEQYF. The gene calls are TRBV7-2 and TRBJ2-7, with 10 bases aligning to TRBD1. CDR1 is SGHTA, CDR2 FQGNSA, per germline. V trimming: 5 bases; J trimming: 7 bases; junction bases outside the gene matches: 8. There are 14 residues in the CDR3.

This chain connects TRBV24-1 to TRBJ2-1; D gene unclear. This CDR3 spans 13 amino acids. CDR1 and CDR2 from the germline V gene are KGHDR and SFDVKD. V lost 1 base, J lost 5 bases, and 5 bases lay in between. The CDR3 DNA follows: TGTGCCACCAGTGATTTATGGAACAATGAGCAGTTCTTC. Translation gives CATSDLWNNEQFF.

The chain has TRBV10-2 and TRBJ2-7; D not certain. The CDR3 length is 12 residues. Trimming cost V 0 bases and J 4 bases, with 4 bases left between them. CDR1 WSHSY and CDR2 SAAADI come from the germline V gene. The CDR3 DNA reads as TGCGCCAGCAGTGAGTCGGGGTACGAGCAGTACTTC. This gives the protein CASSESGYEQYF.

V gene TRBV11-2 combines with J gene TRBJ1-4; 7 positions agree with TRBD1. Unmatched junction bases numbered 1, after V lost 5 bases and J lost 7 bases. Germline V gives CDR1 SGHAT, CDR2 FQNNGV. CDR3 length equals 12 residues. The CDR3 bases are TGTGCCAGCAGCCAGGGGGGTGAAAAACTGTTTTTT. This sequence encodes CASSQGGEKLFF.

The chain couples TRBV7-8 to TRBJ1-2, with 9 nucleotides matching TRBD1. The J segment lost 6 bases and the V segment lost 1 base, leaving 6 bases of the junction unmatched. The CDR3 contains 15 residues. Germline loops: CDR1 SGHVS, CDR2 FQNEAQ. CDR3: CASSLVGTGRDGYTF. The CDR3 DNA is TGTGCCAGCAGCTTAGTAGGGACAGGGAGGGATGGCTACACCTTC.

This clonotype showed up just a few times. The V gene is TRBV19, the J gene TRBJ1-1; the D gene is possibly TRBD1 (5 bases). With 1 base removed from V and 2 bases from J, the gap between germline ends came to 14 bases. Looked up from germline, CDR1 is LNHDA and CDR2 is SQIVND (reference sequence). CDR3 length: 16 residues. DNA for the CDR3: TGTGCCAGTAGTATAGCCGCGACAGATTCTAACACTGAAGCTTTCTTT. Its protein product is CASSIAATDSNTEAFF.